This record looks at one T cell receptor beta chain sequence and its context. CDR3 length: 13 amino acids. Germline assignment: CDR1 SNHLY and CDR2 FYNNEI. Trimming pared 8 bases from V and 9 bases from J, leaving 14 bases between. One entry per CDR3 protein, called by TCRdb with MiXCR from the 5' RACE reads. The profile covers about 180,000 distinct CDR3 sequences, with less than 20% appearing a single time and under 4.5% taken by the ten largest. These data come from a study of T-cell memory formation after mild COVID-19. The specimen was PBMCs or a T cell subset sorted from them (not recorded which). This chain joins TRBV2 and TRBJ1-6; D may be TRBD1 (5 bases). This receptor was identified in a man younger than 35 who had mild COVID-19 (a few samples of this study predate the infection). Cell type and time point are not known. CDR3 sequence (DNA): TGTGCCAGCGGCGGGGCCGGGGTTTCACCCCTCCACTTT. Protein: CASGGAGVSPLHF.